This T cell receptor (beta chain) was identified in a study of T-cell memory formation after mild COVID-19. The CDR3 has 18 residues. The ends were cut back, 0 bases at V and 0 bases at J, with 17 bases in the middle. CDR1 is LGHNA, CDR2 YNFKEQ, per germline. Broader study findings: The finding that pre-infection memory included some responding clones suggested that cross-reactive memory joined. Mainly CM and EM harbored the contracting CD4+ clones; mainly EMRA harbored the CD8+ ones. Day 15 to 85 contracting clones showed balanced CD4/CD8; day 15 to 37 expanders favored CD4+.

Worth noting for this clonotype: Its antigen is unidentified.

TCRdb independently ran MiXCR on the 5' RACE reads; one entry per CDR3 protein. The data contain about 440,000 distinct CDR3 sequences, about 19% of them singletons. Sequencing was performed on PBMCs or a T cell subset sorted from them (not recorded which). This chain uses TRBV4-2 with TRBJ1-2, with a weak D call TRBD1 (5 bases). This clonotype originated in an adult woman who had mild COVID-19 (a few samples of this study predate the infection). Cell type and time point are not known. CDR3 residues: CASSQDEGRAQANYGYTF. DNA for the CDR3: TGTGCCAGCAGCCAAGACGAGGGGAGGGCACAAGCTAACTATGGCTACACCTTC.